The T cell receptor beta chain described here comes from a study of blood T cell repertoires in COVID-19. The table came from immunoSEQ multiplex PCR; TCRdb's copy has only in-frame clones and leaves some out. The repertoire holds about 370,000 clones, with approximately 88% as singletons. Germline CDR1 SGHTA, CDR2 FQGNSA. V lost 1 base, J lost 3 bases, and 12 bases stayed unmatched. This CDR3 is 18 amino acids long. The chain recombines TRBV7-2 with TRBJ2-1; TRBD2 matches at 7 bases. Sequenced material: peripheral blood. This receptor was taken from a woman aged 30 to 39 with COVID-19, enrolled during active disease. In DNA form, the CDR3 reads TGTGCCAGCAGCTTAGACAGGTCGGGAGGAGCCCTCTACAATGAGCAGTTCTTC. Protein sequence: CASSLDRSGGALYNEQFF.